These T cell receptor beta chains were read from a single sample in a study of T cell responses to AZD1222 COVID-19 vaccine. Repertoires were generated with immunoSEQ multiplex PCR, while TCRdb's copy carries only in-frame clones and drops some. In the table there are roughly 170,000 clones, around 88% of which are singletons. The source material was peripheral blood, sampled on day 0 of AZD1222 vaccination. These receptors originate from an adult in good health. Each CDR3 is given with its conserved first and last residue. D genes are given only for firm matches. Not every row has a clone size; where given, it reads once, few, many or a size class.

clone_size	j_call	cdr3_length	d_call	v_call	cdr3_aa	cdr3_nt
few	TRBJ2-1	14	TRBD1	TRBV11-2	CASNIRDRANEQFF	TGTGCCAGCAACATTCGGGACAGGGCAAATGAGCAGTTCTTC
once	TRBJ1-4	12	-	TRBV10-3	CAISGTGTQLFF	TGTGCCATCAGCGGTACCGGGACCCAACTGTTTTTT
few	TRBJ2-1	15	TRBD2	TRBV6-4	CASSEASGTYNEQFF	TGTGCCAGCAGTGAGGCTAGCGGGACCTACAATGAGCAGTTCTTC
-	TRBJ2-7	15	-	TRBV19	CASKNEGGPPYEQYF	TGTGCCAGTAAAAATGAGGGGGGGCCACCCTACGAGCAGTACTTC
-	TRBJ2-5	13	TRBD2	TRBV11-3	CASSPAGGETQYF	TGTGCCAGCAGCCCAGCGGGAGGGGAGACCCAGTACTTC
-	TRBJ2-5	15	-	TRBV6-5	CASSYYLGTKETQYF	TGTGCCAGCAGTTACTATTTGGGCACCAAAGAGACCCAGTACTTC
-	TRBJ2-1	14	-	TRBV5-1	CASSLEGRGNEQFF	TGCGCCAGCAGCTTGGAGGGCCGGGGGAATGAGCAGTTCTTC
-	TRBJ1-2	12	-	TRBV12-3/TRBV12-4	CASSFTGYGYTF	TGTGCCAGCAGTTTCACAGGGTACGGCTACACCTTC
-	TRBJ2-2	12	-	TRBV27	CASSFASGELFF	TGTGCCAGCAGTTTCGCGTCCGGGGAGCTGTTTTTT
-	TRBJ1-2	16	-	TRBV21-1	CASSKKLRLTGCGYTF	TGTGCCAGCAGCAAAAAACTCAGATTGACAGGGTGTGGCTACACCTTC
-	TRBJ2-7	12	-	TRBV12-3/TRBV12-4	CASSFGPYEQYF	TGTGCCAGCAGCTTCGGGCCGTACGAGCAGTACTTC
few	TRBJ1-5	17	-	TRBV6-2/TRBV6-3	CASSYSTWGFRNQPQHF	TGTGCCAGCAGTTACTCGACGTGGGGGTTTCGCAATCAGCCCCAGCATTTT
once	TRBJ2-1	14	TRBD2	TRBV28	CASSSSGSKSEQFF	TGTGCCAGCAGTAGTAGCGGGAGTAAGAGTGAGCAGTTCTTC
-	TRBJ1-4	15	-	TRBV7-6	CASSLAGRTNEKLFF	TGTGCCAGCAGCTTGGCTGGTAGAACTAATGAAAAACTGTTTTTT
-	TRBJ2-7	14	-	TRBV6-5	CASKPDREYYEQYF	TGTGCCAGCAAGCCGGACAGAGAGTACTACGAGCAGTACTTC
-	TRBJ2-5	13	TRBD1	TRBV29-1	CSVDGTGQGTQYF	TGCAGCGTGGACGGGACAGGGCAAGGGACCCAGTACTTC
once	TRBJ1-2	12	-	TRBV5-6	CASSLRGGGYTF	TGTGCCAGCAGCTTGCGGGGTGGCGGCTACACCTTC